This T cell receptor (beta chain) came from a study of Tregs in tolerant kidney transplant recipients. The V end lost 1 base, the J end lost 0 bases, and 16 bases lay between the germline ends. The CDR3 is 16 residues long. Germline V gives CDR1 GTSNPN, CDR2 SVGIG (reference sequence). Study-level points and caveats: This study did not directly address biological reproducibility. Tolerant patients' donor-specific Tregs expanded beyond overall Tregs, suggesting antigen-driven growth.

Before regulatory T cell sorting, thawed PBMCs rested overnight at 37°C in 150 to 250 IU/ml IL-2. As for this clone: Its matching antigen is unknown.

Produced via immunoSEQ multiplex PCR; TCRdb's table is partial and in-frame only. Among roughly 69,000 clones listed, about 98% were seen once. V gene TRBV30 combines with J gene TRBJ2-7; TRBD2 is a possible D gene (5 bases). The source material was Tregs from blood, sampled before the transplant. The TCR was taken from a human donor who received a combined kidney and bone marrow transplant. CDR3 sequence reads: CAWSATRLTPSYEQYF. CDR3 DNA: TGTGCCTGGAGTGCAACCCGACTAACTCCCTCCTACGAGCAGTACTTC.